Shown below are 19 T cell receptor beta chains from a single sample sequenced in a study of T cell responses to AZD1222 COVID-19 vaccine (dated by TCRdb to the early 2020s). The intended sense of this specimen's time point label: baseline before first vaccination. To prepare the library, the immunoSEQ multiplex PCR assay was applied. In TCRdb, the immuneACCESS table is reduced to in-frame sequences with V and J assigned. These tables do not hold every clone; where another copy was compared, an unresolved V gene accounts for under half, and the others remain unexplained. Across this sample there are about 120,000 clones, with 80% to 90% seen only once. Around 12% of the sample rests with the top ten. The sample in question was peripheral blood, obtained on day 0 of AZD1222 vaccination. Receptors originate from an adult in good health.

The chain combines TRBV5-6 with TRBJ1-2, with 7 positions matching TRBD1. Germline V gene data show CDR1 as SGHDT and CDR2 as YYEEEE. Trimming took 3 bases from V and 4 from J; bases not matched to a gene: 9. There are 15 residues in the CDR3. CDR3 sequence reads: CASSSTGSTSYGYTF. The CDR3 coding sequence is TGTGCCAGCAGCTCGACAGGGTCCACCTCCTATGGCTACACCTTC.

The chain employs TRBV5-1 and TRBJ1-4; D gene unclear. From germline, CDR1 is SGHRS and CDR2 YFSETQ. Trimming left V 3 bases short and J 0 bases short, with 9 bases between. CDR3 size: 15 residues. CDR3 DNA sequence: TGCGCCAGCAGCTCCGGGAGAGCAACTAATGAAAAACTGTTTTTT. Translation: CASSSGRATNEKLFF.

The chain uses TRBV27 and TRBJ2-7; D not certain. The ends were cut back, 5 bases at V and 2 bases at J, with 10 bases in the middle. The CDR3 is 13 residues long. Looked up from germline, CDR1 is MNHEY and CDR2 is SMNVEV (reference sequence). This CDR3 reads CASSPHDPYEQYF. For the CDR3, the DNA is TGTGCCAGCAGTCCCCACGACCCCTACGAGCAGTACTTC.

This clone was counted between two and nine times. This rearrangement joins TRBV9 to TRBJ2-2; 8 positions agree with TRBD1. Unmatched junction bases numbered 7, after V lost 4 bases and J lost 5 bases. CDR3 length: 15 amino acids. Germline-derived CDR1 and CDR2 are SGDLS and YYNGEE. Here the CDR3 DNA reads TGTGCCAGCAGCTTGACAGGGGTGGTAACCGGGGAGCTGTTTTTT. Translation: CASSLTGVVTGELFF.

The chain has TRBV19 and TRBJ1-5, with 8 bases lining up with TRBD1. V shed 5 bases, J shed 1 base, and the junction held 1 base outside the gene matches. In germline, CDR1 is LNHDA, CDR2 SQIVND (reference sequence). CDR3 length: 14 amino acids. The CDR3 nucleotides read TGTGCCAGTAGTGACAGGGGAAGCAATCAGCCCCAGCATTTT. Translating it yields CASSDRGSNQPQHF.

The chain carries TRBV6-6 and TRBJ2-1, with a weak D call TRBD1 (5 bases). The CDR3 totals 11 residues. Germline-derived CDR1 and CDR2 are MNHNY and SVGAGI (reference sequence). The ends were cut back, 8 bases at V and 9 bases at J, with 11 bases in the middle. CDR3 protein: CASSRRGEQFF. CDR3 coding DNA: TGTGCCAGCTCGAGAAGGGGTGAGCAGTTCTTC.

The rearrangement joins TRBV11-2 to TRBJ1-5, with D possibly being TRBD1 (5 bases). Trimming shortened V by 3 bases and J by 6 bases, and 9 bases separated the two germline ends. The CDR3 totals 13 residues. Germline assignment: CDR1 SGHAT and CDR2 FQNNGV. The CDR3 loop is CASSLGGSQPQHF. CDR3 bases: TGTGCCAGCAGCTTGGGGGGGAGTCAGCCCCAGCATTTT.

The chain carries TRBV7-6 and TRBJ1-1, with D maybe TRBD1 (5 bases). V was shortened by 2 bases and J by 0 bases, with 10 bases between the two germline ends. CDR1 SGHVS and CDR2 FNYEAQ come from the germline V gene. This CDR3 region has 15 residues. The CDR3 is CASSLYQGLNTEAFF. The CDR3 DNA is TGTGCCAGCAGCTTATATCAGGGTTTGAACACTGAAGCTTTCTTT.

The chain employs TRBV6-5 and TRBJ2-2; weak D call: TRBD1 (6 bases). V was trimmed by 7 bases and J by 4 bases, leaving 16 bases between them. CDR1 is MNHEY, CDR2 SVGAGI, per germline. The CDR3 runs 15 residues. CDR3 DNA: TGTGCCAGCATGACAGGCCAGGGTCGCACCGGGGAGCTGTTTTTT. It codes for CASMTGQGRTGELFF.

This clone has a count of ten or more. The chain links TRBV6-5 to TRBJ2-7; TRBD2 matches at 9 bases. CDR3 length: 15 amino acids. The germline gives CDR1 MNHEY, CDR2 SVGAGI. The V and J ends lost 6 bases and 3 bases, in that order; junction bases with no gene match: 9. CDR3 sequence: CASSRGTSSFYEQYF. The CDR3, as DNA: TGTGCCAGCAGCCGTGGGACTAGCAGCTTCTACGAGCAGTACTTC.

The gene calls are TRBV2 and TRBJ1-1, with D possibly TRBD1 on 5 matching bases. The CDR3 is made up of 14 amino acids. V was clipped by 4 bases and J by 4 bases, with 13 bases between them. Germline V gene sequence: CDR1 SNHLY, CDR2 FYNNEI. The CDR3 reads CASSGRGGITEAFF. CDR3 coding DNA: TGTGCCAGCAGTGGACGGGGGGGGATCACTGAAGCTTTCTTT.

The rearrangement links TRBV6-2 or TRBV6-3 to TRBJ2-1, with 7 bases that match TRBD2. V shed 6 bases and J 0 bases; nucleotides not matched to a gene: 2. This CDR3 spans 14 amino acids. The germline V gene has CDR1 MNHEY and CDR2 SVGEGT. As DNA, the CDR3 is TGTGCCAGCAGCCGCGGGAGCTCCTACAATGAGCAGTTCTTC. Its protein is CASSRGSSYNEQFF.

CDR3 region: CASSVGIGNNSPLHF. The CDR3, as DNA: TGTGCCAGCAGCGTAGGAATAGGAAATAATTCACCCCTCCACTTT. This rearrangement joins TRBV9 to TRBJ1-6, with D uncertain. The germline V and J ends were trimmed by 0 bases and 5 bases, with 9 bases remaining between them. Germline V gene data show CDR1 as SGDLS and CDR2 as YYNGEE. The CDR3 sequence is 15 residues long. Looking up the rest from reference TRBV9 and TRBJ1-6 gives the full variable domain: DSGVTQTPKHLITATGQRVTLRCSPRSGDLSVYWYQQSLDQGLQFLIQYYNGEERAKGNILERFSAQQFPDLHSELNLSSLELGDSALYFCASSVGIGNNSPLHFGNGTRLTVT.

The chain couples TRBV21-1 to TRBJ2-7; the table's D gene call, TRBD2, was not cross checked with the DNA. TRBV21-1 is labeled a pseudogene. The CDR3 spans 18 residues. As DNA, the CDR3 is TGTGCCAGCAGCACCATGGGCCCTAGCGGGAAAGCCCCCTACGAGCAGTACTTC. The encoded protein is CASSTMGPSGKAPYEQYF.

The chain couples TRBV7-9 to TRBJ2-1, with D possibly matching TRBD2 (5 bases). With 11 bases removed from V and 7 bases from J, the gap between germline ends came to 18 bases. The CDR3 extends over 13 amino acids. From germline, CDR1 is SEHNR and CDR2 FQNEAQ (reference sequence). In nucleotides, the CDR3 is TGTGCCGCCGGTGCTAAGGGCGGGAATGAGCAGTTCTTC. It translates to CAAGAKGGNEQFF. Full variable domain (remainder filled in from reference TRBV7-9 and TRBJ2-1): DTGVSQNPRHKITKRGQNVTFRCDPISEHNRLYWYRQTLGQGPEFLTYFQNEAQLEKSRLLSDRFSAERPKGSFSTLEIQRTEQGDSAMYLCAAGAKGGNEQFFGPGTRLTVL.

This chain joins TRBV19 and TRBJ1-3; D is uncertain. V shed 5 bases and J shed 4 bases, with 12 bases lying between them. The germline gives CDR1 LNHDA, CDR2 SQIVND (reference sequence). CDR3 length: 14 residues. The CDR3, as DNA: TGTGCCAGTAGTCCCGGGGTTACCGGAAACACCATATATTTT. Its translation is CASSPGVTGNTIYF.

This chain connects TRBV6-5 to TRBJ2-7; 8 bases align to TRBD2. The junction had 9 bases not matched to a gene; V was cut back by 0 bases and J by 5 bases. The CDR3 runs 16 residues. CDR1 and CDR2 from the germline V gene are MNHEY and SVGAGI. The CDR3 DNA is TGTGCCAGCAGTTACTCGCGGGCTAGCGGGTTCCACGAGCAGTACTTC. It yields the protein CASSYSRASGFHEQYF.

V and J are TRBV18 and TRBJ2-3, with D hard to call. Germline-derived CDR1 and CDR2 are KGHSH and LQKENI. V shed 3 bases and J shed 0 bases, with 13 bases lying between them. The CDR3 has 16 amino acids. The CDR3 nucleotides read TGTGCCAGCTCACCCGTGGGTAGTTCTAGCACAGATACGCAGTATTTT. This sequence encodes CASSPVGSSSTDTQYF.

The gene calls are TRBV25-1 and TRBJ2-7, with 7 nucleotides matching TRBD1. The CDR3 length is 13 residues. The germline CDR1 and CDR2 sequences are MGHDK and SYGVNS. The trim removed 3 bases at V and 3 bases at J, leaving 2 bases unmatched. CDR3 in DNA: TGTGCCAGCAGTGATTCAGGGGGCTACGAGCAGTACTTC. Translated: CASSDSGGYEQYF.